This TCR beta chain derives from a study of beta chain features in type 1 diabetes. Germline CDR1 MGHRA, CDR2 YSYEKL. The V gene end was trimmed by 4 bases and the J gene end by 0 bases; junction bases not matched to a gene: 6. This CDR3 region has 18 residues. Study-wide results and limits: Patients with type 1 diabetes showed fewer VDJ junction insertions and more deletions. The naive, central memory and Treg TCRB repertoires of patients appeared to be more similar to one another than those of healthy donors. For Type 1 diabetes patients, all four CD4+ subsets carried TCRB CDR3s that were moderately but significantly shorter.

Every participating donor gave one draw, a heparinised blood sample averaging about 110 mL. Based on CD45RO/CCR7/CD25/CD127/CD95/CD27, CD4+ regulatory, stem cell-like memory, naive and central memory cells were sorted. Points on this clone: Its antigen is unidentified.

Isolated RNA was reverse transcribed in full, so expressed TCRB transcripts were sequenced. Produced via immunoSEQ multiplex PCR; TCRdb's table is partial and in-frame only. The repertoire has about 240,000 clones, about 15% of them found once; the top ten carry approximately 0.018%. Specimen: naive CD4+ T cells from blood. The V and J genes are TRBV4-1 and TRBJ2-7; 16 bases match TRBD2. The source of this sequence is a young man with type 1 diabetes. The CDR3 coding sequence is TGCGCCAGCAGCCCAATCGGGACTAGCGGGAGGGCCTCCTACGAGCAGTACTTC. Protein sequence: CASSPIGTSGRASYEQYF.